The T cell receptor (beta chain) described here comes from a study of blood T cell repertoires in COVID-19. In the study overall: Italy, Spain and the United States were the sources of the convalescent and acute COVID-19 samples. T cells, B-cell-depleted T cells, or PBMCs provided the cDNA or gDNA that served as material.

Per the study methods: It was from reference gene primer amplification that nucleated cell counts were estimated. Using immunoSEQ multiplex PCR, the repertoire was profiled, and TCRdb retains in-frame clones only, with some absent. The D gene and trimming were derived from the DNA, and the V and J assignments and clone size from that table. This sample carries 55,000 to 85,000 clones, around three quarters of them seen once, and the ten largest clones take approximately 26%. Germline V gives CDR1 SGHAT, CDR2 FQNNGV. The CDR3 spans 15 residues. The V and J ends lost 5 bases and 5 bases, in that order; junction bases with no gene match: 5.

The receptor comes from a man aged 55 to 70 with active or convalescent COVID-19. Sequences were obtained from peripheral blood. The chain links TRBV11-2 to TRBJ2-5; TRBD2 agrees at 13 bases. This CDR3 is CASSPRTSGGETQYF. The CDR3 DNA reads TGTGCCAGCAGCCCACGGACTAGCGGGGGTGAGACCCAGTACTTC.